This paragraph reports one T cell receptor (beta chain). The sample comes from a study of blood T cell repertoires in COVID-19. Looking at the study overall: T cells, B-cell-depleted T cells, or PBMCs provided the cDNA or gDNA that served as material.

Self-reported history from a screening survey and questionnaire set each donor's cohort. Produced via immunoSEQ multiplex PCR; TCRdb's table is partial and in-frame only. Seen here are about 480,000 clones, 70% to 90% observed once, and the top ten hold roughly 1.9%. The length of the CDR3 is 12 residues. V dropped 3 bases and J dropped 10 bases, with 10 bases sitting between them. Germline V gives CDR1 SGHAT, CDR2 FQNNGV. What was sequenced was PBMCs or T cells enriched from blood (not recorded which). The V gene is TRBV11-2, the J gene TRBJ2-1; D remains unclear. The source is a woman aged 40 to 50 who had recovered from COVID-19. CDR3 in amino acids: CASSFLRREQFF. CDR3 bases: TGTGCCAGCAGCTTCCTTCGGCGGGAGCAGTTCTTC. Full variable domain (missing parts from reference TRBV11-2 and TRBJ2-1): EAGVAQSPRYKIIEKRQSVAFWCNPISGHATLYWYQQILGQGPKLLIQFQNNGVVDDSQLPKDRFSAERLKGVDSTLKIQPAKLEDSAVYLCASSFLRREQFFGPGTRLTVL.